This T cell receptor beta chain is drawn from a study of CXCR3-negative and CXCR3-positive naive CD8 T cells. Findings and caveats of the study: Comparison of naive CXCR3-negative and CXCR3-positive cells revealed similar TRBV-TRBJ usage, while memory cells differed. Hydrophobicity was higher for TRB CDR3s found in CXCR3-positive naive cells than in CXCR3-negative naive cells.

By phenotype, naive CD8+ T cells were CD45RO-CCR7+CD27+CD95-. As for this clonotype: What it binds is unknown.

The CDR3 covers 14 residues. UMI-labeled 5' RACE yielded the TRB cDNA libraries. One entry per CDR3 protein, without DNA, is what TCRdb gives after re-calling the 5' RACE reads. This sample contains approximately 100,000 distinct CDR3 sequences. Input material: naive CXCR3+ CD8+ T cells from blood. As to subset: CD45RO-CCR7+CD27+CD95- naive CD8+ T cells expressing CXCR3 (TNR3+). The chain couples TRBV12-3 or TRBV12-4 to TRBJ2-2; as DNA is missing, the TRBD1 call by TCRdb cannot be tested. The TCR originated in a human donor in good health. Some clones in this sample may be carry-over from other donors' samples. CDR3 in amino acids: CASSPGDGTGELFF.